This paragraph covers one T cell receptor (beta chain) sequence. What it binds is not known. The germline gene is not matched at one end of the junction; a read error may be the cause. There are 13 residues in the CDR3. The V gene's germline CDR1 is MNHEY and CDR2 SVGAGI. This sample stems from a study of cytomegalovirus exposure and HLA in healthy donors. General study findings and limits: Per published reports, the classifier diagnosed cytomegalovirus status with high specificity and sensitivity. A list of approximately 160 TCR beta chains associated with cytomegalovirus was given. For most TCR sequences rarity was the rule, although some public TCRs occurred in many donors. Specific recognition of CMV antigens was confirmed in vitro for three chains (all CMV-associated).

Clones were sequenced by immunoSEQ multiplex PCR, and TCRdb holds only the in-frame ones, with some missing. Counted here are fewer than 250,000 clones, over 65% occurring once; the ten biggest clones make up around 5.5%. Material for sequencing was PBMCs. This clonotype was obtained from a woman between 18 and 29 years old in good health and CMV-seronegative. The rearrangement links TRBV6-5 to TRBJ1-1; TRBD1 agrees at 10 bases. The CDR3 DNA follows: TGTGCCAGCAGTGCTGTCAGACAGGGGGCGCGCCTCTTT. Its translation: CASSAVRQGARLF.